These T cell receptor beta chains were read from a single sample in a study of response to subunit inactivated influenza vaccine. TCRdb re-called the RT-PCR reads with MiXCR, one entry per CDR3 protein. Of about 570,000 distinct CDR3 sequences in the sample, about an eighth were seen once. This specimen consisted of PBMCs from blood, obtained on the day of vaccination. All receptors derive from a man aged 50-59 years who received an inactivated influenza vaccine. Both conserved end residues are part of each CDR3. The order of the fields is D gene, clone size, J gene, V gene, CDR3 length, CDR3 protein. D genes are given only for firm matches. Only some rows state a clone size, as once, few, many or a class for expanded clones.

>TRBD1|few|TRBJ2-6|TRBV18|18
CASSLATGGDSGANVLTF
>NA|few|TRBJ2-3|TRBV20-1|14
CSAQAGGSTDTQYF
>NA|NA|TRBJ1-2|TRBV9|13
CASSVADSYGYTF
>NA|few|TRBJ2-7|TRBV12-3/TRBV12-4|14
CASSLVPFPYEQYF
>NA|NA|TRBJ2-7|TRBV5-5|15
CASSLIRARGVEQYF
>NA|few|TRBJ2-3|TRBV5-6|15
CASSEGLRAADTQYF
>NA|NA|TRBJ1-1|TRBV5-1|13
CASRIMPEGEAFF
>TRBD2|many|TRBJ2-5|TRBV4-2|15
CASSLRLAGEETQYF
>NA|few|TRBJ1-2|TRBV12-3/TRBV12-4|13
CASSLASLYGYTF
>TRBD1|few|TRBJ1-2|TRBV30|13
CAWSVAGGLGYTF
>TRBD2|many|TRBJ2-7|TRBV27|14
CASRVTSGGNEQYF
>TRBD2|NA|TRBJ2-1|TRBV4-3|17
CASSQITSGPSGNEQFF
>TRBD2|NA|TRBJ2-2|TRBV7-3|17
CASSRVPSGITTGELFF
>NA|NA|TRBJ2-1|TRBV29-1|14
CSVVLGADYNEQFF
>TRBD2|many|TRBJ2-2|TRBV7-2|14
CASSSGGVVRELFF
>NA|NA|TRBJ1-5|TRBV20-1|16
CSARLGRGRAGQPQHF
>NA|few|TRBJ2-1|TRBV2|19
CASSEGLDRRGARGIEQFF
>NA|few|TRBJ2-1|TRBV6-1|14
CASREVGGRGEQFF
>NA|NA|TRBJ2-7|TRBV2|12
CASKNRAYEQYF
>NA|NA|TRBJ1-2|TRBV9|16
CASSGNRFGLNYGYTF
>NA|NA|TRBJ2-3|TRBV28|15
CASSLWDSPADTQYF
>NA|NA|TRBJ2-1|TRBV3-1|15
CASSQEHRSYNEQFF
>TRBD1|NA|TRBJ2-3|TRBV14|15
CASSQQGQGTDTQYF
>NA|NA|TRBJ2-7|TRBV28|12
CASSGGRYEQYF
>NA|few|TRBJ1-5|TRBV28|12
CASRPDNQPQHF
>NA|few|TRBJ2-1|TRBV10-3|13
CAISEEPGTEQFF
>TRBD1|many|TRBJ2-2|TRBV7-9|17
CASSFPFDRGGTGELFF
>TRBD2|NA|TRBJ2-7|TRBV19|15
CASCMEAGGSYEQYF
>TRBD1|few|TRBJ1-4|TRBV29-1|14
CSVLAGTVYEKLFF
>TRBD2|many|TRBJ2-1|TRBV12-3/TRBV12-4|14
CASSPSGSYNEQFF
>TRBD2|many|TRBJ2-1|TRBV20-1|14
CSAYRTRSNNEQFF
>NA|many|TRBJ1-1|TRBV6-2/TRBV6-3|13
CASSPYLNTEAFF
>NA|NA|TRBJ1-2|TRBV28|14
CASSLRGRGSGYTF
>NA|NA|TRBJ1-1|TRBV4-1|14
CASSQMTGNTEAFF
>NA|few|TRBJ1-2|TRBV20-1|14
CSARFQRAHRGYTF
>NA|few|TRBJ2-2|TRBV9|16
CASSVAGRPLTGELFF
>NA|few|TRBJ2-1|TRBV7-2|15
CASSWRRPTDNEQFF
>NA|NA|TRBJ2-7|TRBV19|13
CASSIDRFYEQYF
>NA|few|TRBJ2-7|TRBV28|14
CASSLKADSYEQYF
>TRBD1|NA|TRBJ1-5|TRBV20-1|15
CSADRGFGSNQPQHF
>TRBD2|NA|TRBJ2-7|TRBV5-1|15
CASSFLTSGGYEQYF
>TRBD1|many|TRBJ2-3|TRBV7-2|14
CASSLRQGTDTQYF
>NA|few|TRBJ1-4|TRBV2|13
CASTPRSSEKLFF
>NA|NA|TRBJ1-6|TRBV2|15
CASSGGTARGSPLHF
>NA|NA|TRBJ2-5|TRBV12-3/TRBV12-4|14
CASSTETGPETQYF
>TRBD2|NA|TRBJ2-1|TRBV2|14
CASSETSGRGEQFF
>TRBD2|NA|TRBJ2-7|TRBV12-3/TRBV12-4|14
CASLLRGGGGEQYF
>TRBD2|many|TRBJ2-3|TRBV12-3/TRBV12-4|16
CASRPSSGGISGTQYF
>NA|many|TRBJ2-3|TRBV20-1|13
CSARAGNTDTQYF
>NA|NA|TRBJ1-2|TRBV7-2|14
CASSPRQTSYGYTF
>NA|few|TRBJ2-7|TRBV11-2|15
CASSLEAGGSYEQYF
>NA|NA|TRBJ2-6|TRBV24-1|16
CATSDASLSGANVLTF
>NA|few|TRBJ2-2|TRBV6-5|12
CASRTLSGELFF
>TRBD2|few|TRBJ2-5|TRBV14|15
CASRNSGTRQETQYF
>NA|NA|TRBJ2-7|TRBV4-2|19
CASSQDGGAGGLGGYEQYF